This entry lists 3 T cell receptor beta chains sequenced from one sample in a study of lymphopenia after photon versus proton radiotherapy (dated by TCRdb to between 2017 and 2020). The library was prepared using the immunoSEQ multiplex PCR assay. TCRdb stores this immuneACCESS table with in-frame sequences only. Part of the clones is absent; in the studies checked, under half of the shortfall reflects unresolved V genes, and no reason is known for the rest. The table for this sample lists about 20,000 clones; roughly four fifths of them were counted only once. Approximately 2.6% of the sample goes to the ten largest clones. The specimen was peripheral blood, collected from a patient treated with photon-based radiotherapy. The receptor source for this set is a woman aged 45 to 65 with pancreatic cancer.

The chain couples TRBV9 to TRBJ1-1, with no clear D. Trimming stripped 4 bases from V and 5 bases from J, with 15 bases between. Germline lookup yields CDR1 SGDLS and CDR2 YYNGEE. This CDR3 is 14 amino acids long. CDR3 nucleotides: TGTGCCAGCAGCCCCCAGACGGGGTTGACTGAAGCTTTCTTT. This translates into CASSPQTGLTEAFF. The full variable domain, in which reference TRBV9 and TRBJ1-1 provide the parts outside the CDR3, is DSGVTQTPKHLITATGQRVTLRCSPRSGDLSVYWYQQSLDQGLQFLIQYYNGEERAKGNILERFSAQQFPDLHSELNLSSLELGDSALYFCASSPQTGLTEAFFGQGTRLTVV.

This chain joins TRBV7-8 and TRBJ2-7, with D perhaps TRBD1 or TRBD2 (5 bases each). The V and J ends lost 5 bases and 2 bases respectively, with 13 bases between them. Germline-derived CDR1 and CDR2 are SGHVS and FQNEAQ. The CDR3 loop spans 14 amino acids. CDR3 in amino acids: CASSQLGATYEQYF. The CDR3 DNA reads TGTGCCAGCAGCCAACTCGGGGCGACCTACGAGCAGTACTTC. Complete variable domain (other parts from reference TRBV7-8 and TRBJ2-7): GAGVSQSPRYKVAKRGQDVALRCDPISGHVSLFWYQQALGQGPEFLTYFQNEAQLDKSGLPSDRFFAERPEGSVSTLKIQRTQQEDSAVYLCASSQLGATYEQYFGPGTRLTVT.

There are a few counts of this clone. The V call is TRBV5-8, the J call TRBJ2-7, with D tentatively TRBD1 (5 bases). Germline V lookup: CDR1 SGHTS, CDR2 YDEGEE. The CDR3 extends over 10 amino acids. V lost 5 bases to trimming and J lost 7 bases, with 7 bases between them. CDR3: CASSYREQYF. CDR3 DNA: TGTGCCAGCAGTTACAGGGAGCAGTACTTC.